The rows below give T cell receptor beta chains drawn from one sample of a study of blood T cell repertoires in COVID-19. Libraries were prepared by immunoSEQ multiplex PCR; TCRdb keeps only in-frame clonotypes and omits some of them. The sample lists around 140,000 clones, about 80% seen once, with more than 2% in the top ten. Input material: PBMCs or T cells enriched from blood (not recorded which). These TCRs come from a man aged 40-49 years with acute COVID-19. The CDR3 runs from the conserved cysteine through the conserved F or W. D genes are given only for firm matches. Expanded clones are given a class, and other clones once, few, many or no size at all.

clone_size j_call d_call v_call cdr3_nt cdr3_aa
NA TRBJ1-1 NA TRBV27 TGTGCCAGCATTAAATTCACTGAAGCTTTCTTT CASIKFTEAFF
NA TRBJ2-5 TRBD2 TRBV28 TGTGCCAGCAGTCTAGCCGGGGGGGAGACCCAGTACTTC CASSLAGGETQYF
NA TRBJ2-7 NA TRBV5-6 TGTGCCAGCAGCTCTATAGACAGTTTAGGGGAGCAGTACTTC CASSSIDSLGEQYF
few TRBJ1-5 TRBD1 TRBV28 TGTGCCAGCGACAGGGGAAACAATCAGCCCCAGCATTTT CASDRGNNQPQHF
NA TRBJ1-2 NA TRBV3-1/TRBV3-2 TGTGCCAGCAGCCAAGGGAGGCCCTCTTGGGGCTACACCTTC CASSQGRPSWGYTF
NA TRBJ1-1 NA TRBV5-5 TGTGCCAGCAGCTACGGGGCAAAAGGGGGCACTGAAGCTTTCTTT CASSYGAKGGTEAFF
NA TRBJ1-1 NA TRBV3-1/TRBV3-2 TGTGCCAGCAGCCCGGACAAAAAAGGCGCTGAAGCTTTCTTT CASSPDKKGAEAFF
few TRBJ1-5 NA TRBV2 TGTGCCAGCTCGGGGTTGGGTCCTTATAGCAATCAGCCCCAGCATTTT CASSGLGPYSNQPQHF
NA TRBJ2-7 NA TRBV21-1 TGTGCCAGCAGCAAACAAACCACAGGGGATCCCTCCTACGAGCAGTACTTC CASSKQTTGDPSYEQYF
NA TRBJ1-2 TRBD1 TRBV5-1 TGCGCCAGCAGCACCACAGGGGGGCGAGGCTATGGCTACACCTTC CASSTTGGRGYGYTF
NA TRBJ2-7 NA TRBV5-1 TGCGCCAGCAGCTTGGGGGATAGCGGACTCTACGAGCAGTACTTC CASSLGDSGLYEQYF
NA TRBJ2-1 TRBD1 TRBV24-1 TGTGCCACCAGTGACCACAGGGGATACAATGAGCAGTTCTTC CATSDHRGYNEQFF
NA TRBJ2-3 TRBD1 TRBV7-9 TGTGCCAGCAGCCTGGACAGGAGATACACAGATACGCAGTATTTT CASSLDRRYTDTQYF
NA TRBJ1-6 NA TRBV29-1 TGCAGCGCCTCAGAATTTTATAATTCACCCCTCCACTTT CSASEFYNSPLHF
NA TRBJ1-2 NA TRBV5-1 TGCGCCAGCAGCTCCAGGACAGTCTATGGCTACACCTTC CASSSRTVYGYTF
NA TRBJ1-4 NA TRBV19 TGTGCCAGTAGTACCGGGGGACGCGAAAAACTGTTTTTT CASSTGGREKLFF
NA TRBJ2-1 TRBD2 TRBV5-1 TGCGCCAGCAGCTCATCGTGGCTAGCGGCCTCCTACAATGAGCAGTTCTTC CASSSSWLAASYNEQFF
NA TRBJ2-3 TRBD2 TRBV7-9 TGTGCCAGCAGCCCCACTAGCGCCTTCAGCACAGATACGCAGTATTTT CASSPTSAFSTDTQYF
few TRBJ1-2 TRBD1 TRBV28 TGTGCCAGCGAGGACGGGACAGAGCTTTATGGCTACACCTTC CASEDGTELYGYTF
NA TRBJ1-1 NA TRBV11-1 TGTGCCAGCAGCTTATCGGAGGACACTGAAGCTTTCTTT CASSLSEDTEAFF
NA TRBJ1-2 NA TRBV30 TGTGCCCGGGGTCCCCACTATGGCTACACCTTC CARGPHYGYTF
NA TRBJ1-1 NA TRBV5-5 TGTGCCAGCAGCTTGGGGGGAGGCACTGAAGCTTTCTTT CASSLGGGTEAFF
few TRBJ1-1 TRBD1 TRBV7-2 TGTGCCAGCACCGCGACAGGGGGCTTCACTGAAGCTTTCTTT CASTATGGFTEAFF
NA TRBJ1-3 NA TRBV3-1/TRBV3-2 TGTGCCAGCAGCCAAGACGATGCGGGGGGAAACACCATATATTTT CASSQDDAGGNTIYF
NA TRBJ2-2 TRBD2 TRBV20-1 TGCAGTGCTAGTACGGGACTAGCGGGCACCGGGGAGCTGTTTTTT CSASTGLAGTGELFF
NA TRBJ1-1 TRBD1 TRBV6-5 TGTGCCAGCAGTTACCGACAGGGGAACACTGAAGCTTTCTTT CASSYRQGNTEAFF
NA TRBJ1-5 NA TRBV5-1 TGCGCCAGCAGTACCGGGACAACAGTCAATCAGCCCCAGCATTTT CASSTGTTVNQPQHF
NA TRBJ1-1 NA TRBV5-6 TGTGCCAGCAGCCCCCCGAGCCGGGGCACTGAAGCTTTCTTT CASSPPSRGTEAFF
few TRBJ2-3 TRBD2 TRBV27 TGTGCCAGCAGTTTATGGGCTAGCGGGAGGTCCACAGATACGCAGTATTTT CASSLWASGRSTDTQYF
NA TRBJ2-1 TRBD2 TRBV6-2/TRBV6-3 TGTGCCAGCAGTTACTCGATCACTAGCGGGTACAATGAGCAGTTCTTC CASSYSITSGYNEQFF
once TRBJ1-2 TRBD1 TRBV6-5 TGTGCCAGCAGTTCGACAGGGAACCATGGCTACACCTTC CASSSTGNHGYTF
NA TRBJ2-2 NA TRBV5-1 TGCGCCAGCAGCTTGGATGTTATCGGGGAGCTGTTTTTT CASSLDVIGELFF